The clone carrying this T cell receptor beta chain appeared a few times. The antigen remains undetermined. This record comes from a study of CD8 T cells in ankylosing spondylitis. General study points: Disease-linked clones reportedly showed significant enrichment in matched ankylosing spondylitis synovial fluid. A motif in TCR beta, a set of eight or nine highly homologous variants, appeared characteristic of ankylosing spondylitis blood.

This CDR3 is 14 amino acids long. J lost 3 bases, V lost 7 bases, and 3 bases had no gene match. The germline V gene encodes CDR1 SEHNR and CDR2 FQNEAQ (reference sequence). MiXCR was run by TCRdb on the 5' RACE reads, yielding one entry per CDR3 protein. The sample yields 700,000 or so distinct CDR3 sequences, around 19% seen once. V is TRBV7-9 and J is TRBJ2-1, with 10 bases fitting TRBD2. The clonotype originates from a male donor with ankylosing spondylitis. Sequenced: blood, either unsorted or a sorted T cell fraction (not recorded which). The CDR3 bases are TGTGCCAGCACAACTAGCGGGGACTACAATGAGCAGTTCTTC. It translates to CASTTSGDYNEQFF.